What follows are 12 T cell receptor beta chains derived from one specimen sequenced in a study of prognosis after radiotherapy for stage I lung cancer (dated by TCRdb to the early 2020s). The instrument given in TCRdb is Illumina HiSeq 3000. Two rounds of multiplex PCR were performed to amplify the TCR beta CDR3 region from genomic DNA. The first PCR round used primers specific to each TRBV and TRBJ gene, with sequences filed in Chinese patent CN105087789A. The public sequencing data were trimmed at Q25 with fastp and processed into clonotypes with MiXCR by TCRdb, which kept only in-frame beta chains. CDR3 protein duplicates are merged, each entry listing the most common genes and DNA. The sample table holds tens of thousands of distinct CDR3 sequences, of which approximately 24% were seen once. The ten largest clones add up to under 30% of the sample. This material consisted of PBMCs, taken before or after stereotactic body radiation therapy (not recorded which). The receptors come from a donor aged 50 or older with non-small cell lung cancer.

This clonotype was found many times. The gene calls are TRBV19 and TRBJ1-6, with D uncertain. Looked up from germline, CDR1 is LNHDA and CDR2 is SQIVND (reference sequence). CDR3 size: 16 residues. V was clipped by 7 bases and J by 10 bases, with 23 bases between them. The CDR3 nucleotides read TGTGCCAGTACCTCAGTGGGAGCCACGGGGAAGTCACCCCTCCACTTT. Translating it yields CASTSVGATGKSPLHF.

J is TRBJ2-7 and V is TRBV5-4; D may be TRBD2 (6 bases). The CDR3 spans 14 residues. Germline CDR1 SGHNT, CDR2 YYREEE (reference sequence). V was shortened by 2 bases and J by 3 bases, with 12 bases between the two germline ends. The CDR3 nucleotides read TGTGCCAGCAGCTTTGGAGGGTCGGACTACGAGCAGTACTTC. Protein product: CASSFGGSDYEQYF.

This clonotype was observed at least ten times. The rearrangement joins TRBV12-3 or TRBV12-4 to TRBJ1-2; 11 nucleotides align to TRBD1. V gave up 4 bases and J gave up 2 bases; unmatched junction bases: 15. The CDR3 runs 19 residues. In nucleotides, the CDR3 is TGTGCCAGCAGTTCCCGAAACCCAGGACAGGGGGCGCGGAACTATGGCTACACCTTC. This gives the protein CASSSRNPGQGARNYGYTF.

Details on this clonotype: This may stem from a read error, because a much larger clone lies one nucleotide away. The chain combines TRBV6-1 with TRBJ1-1; D gene unclear. V gave up 0 bases and J gave up 2 bases, with 7 bases separating them. The CDR3 totals 14 residues. Germline CDR1 and CDR2: MNHNS and SASEGT. CDR3 sequence: CASSEAENNTEAFF. CDR3 bases: TGTGCCAGCAGTGAAGCGGAGAATAACACTGAAGCTTTCTTT.

Comments on this clonotype: A single base separates this from a much larger clone, so it may be a read error. The chain joins TRBV2 to TRBJ1-1; D call uncertain. This CDR3 has 13 amino acids. Germline loops: CDR1 SNHLY, CDR2 FYNNEI. Trimming took 7 bases from V and 5 from J, leaving 14 bases between them. The CDR3 DNA reads as TGTGCCAGCAATCAAGGGTCAGCTACTGAAGCTTTCTTT. Amino acid sequence: CASNQGSATEAFF. The whole variable domain, remainder taken from reference TRBV2 and TRBJ1-1, is EPEVTQTPSHQVTQMGQEVILRCVPISNHLYFYWYRQILGQKVEFLVSFYNNEISEKSEIFDDQFSVERPDGSNFTLKIRSTKLEDSAMYFCASNQGSATEAFFGQGTRLTVV.

Ten or more counts support this clonotype. The chain couples TRBV28 to TRBJ2-2; D remains unclear. This CDR3 region has 11 residues. The V gene's germline CDR1 is MDHEN and CDR2 SYDVKM. The V and J ends lost 6 bases and 8 bases respectively, with 7 bases between them. The CDR3 reads CASSRVGELFF. The CDR3 nucleotides read TGTGCCAGCAGCCGGGTAGGGGAGCTGTTTTTT.

This clonotype was observed many times. The chain employs TRBV6-1 and TRBJ2-7, with TRBD2 matching over 12 bases. The V and J ends lost 6 bases and 4 bases, in that order; junction bases with no gene match: 4. CDR1 is MNHNS, CDR2 SASEGT, per germline. The CDR3 is 14 residues long. In DNA form, the CDR3 reads TGTGCCAGCAGCAACGGACTAGCGGGGTACGAGCAGTACTTC. Translated: CASSNGLAGYEQYF.

By frequency in the sample, this clonotype is medium-sized. The chain combines TRBV20-1 with TRBJ2-7; TRBD1 agrees at 8 bases. V dropped 1 base and J dropped 2; count of bases not matched to a gene: 1. CDR1 and CDR2 from the germline V gene are DFQATT and SNEGSKA (reference sequence). The CDR3 totals 13 residues. The DNA of the CDR3 is TGCAGTGCTAGAGGGACAGGGACCTACGAGCAGTACTTC. Protein sequence: CSARGTGTYEQYF.

This clonotype has a count of ten or more. The chain recombines TRBV28 with TRBJ2-4; no clear D. CDR1 and CDR2 from the germline V gene are MDHEN and SYDVKM. V was pared by 4 bases and J by 9 bases, with 13 bases between. The CDR3 has 13 amino acids. The chain's CDR3 is CASSSSMPIIQYF. The CDR3 DNA reads as TGTGCCAGCAGTTCCTCTATGCCTATCATTCAGTACTTC.

This clonotype was counted at least ten times. This rearrangement joins TRBV20-1 to TRBJ2-3, with 7 bases aligning to TRBD2. The CDR3 contains 11 residues. Germline lookup yields CDR1 DFQATT and CDR2 SNEGSKA (reference sequence). V lost 4 bases, J lost 6 bases, and 1 base stayed unmatched. The CDR3 reads CSAMRGDTQYF. The CDR3 DNA follows: TGCAGTGCTATGCGGGGGGATACGCAGTATTTT.

This clonotype was seen many times. The V gene is TRBV27, the J gene TRBJ2-3; 8 nucleotides align to TRBD2. The germline V gene encodes CDR1 MNHEY and CDR2 SMNVEV (reference sequence). CDR3 length equals 15 residues. With V trimmed by 5 bases and J by 5 bases, 9 bases remained unmatched. The CDR3, as DNA: TGTGCCAGCAGTCTTAGCGGGACGTTCGGAGATACGCAGTATTTT. This translates into CASSLSGTFGDTQYF.

This clonotype has a count of ten or more. The rearrangement links TRBV27 to TRBJ1-5; unclear D gene. This CDR3 spans 15 amino acids. Germline loops: CDR1 MNHEY, CDR2 SMNVEV (reference sequence). With 4 bases removed from V and 0 bases from J, the gap between germline ends came to 10 bases. As DNA, the CDR3 is TGTGCCAGCAGTTGGAGTACCGATAGCAATCAGCCCCAGCATTTT. Its translation: CASSWSTDSNQPQHF.